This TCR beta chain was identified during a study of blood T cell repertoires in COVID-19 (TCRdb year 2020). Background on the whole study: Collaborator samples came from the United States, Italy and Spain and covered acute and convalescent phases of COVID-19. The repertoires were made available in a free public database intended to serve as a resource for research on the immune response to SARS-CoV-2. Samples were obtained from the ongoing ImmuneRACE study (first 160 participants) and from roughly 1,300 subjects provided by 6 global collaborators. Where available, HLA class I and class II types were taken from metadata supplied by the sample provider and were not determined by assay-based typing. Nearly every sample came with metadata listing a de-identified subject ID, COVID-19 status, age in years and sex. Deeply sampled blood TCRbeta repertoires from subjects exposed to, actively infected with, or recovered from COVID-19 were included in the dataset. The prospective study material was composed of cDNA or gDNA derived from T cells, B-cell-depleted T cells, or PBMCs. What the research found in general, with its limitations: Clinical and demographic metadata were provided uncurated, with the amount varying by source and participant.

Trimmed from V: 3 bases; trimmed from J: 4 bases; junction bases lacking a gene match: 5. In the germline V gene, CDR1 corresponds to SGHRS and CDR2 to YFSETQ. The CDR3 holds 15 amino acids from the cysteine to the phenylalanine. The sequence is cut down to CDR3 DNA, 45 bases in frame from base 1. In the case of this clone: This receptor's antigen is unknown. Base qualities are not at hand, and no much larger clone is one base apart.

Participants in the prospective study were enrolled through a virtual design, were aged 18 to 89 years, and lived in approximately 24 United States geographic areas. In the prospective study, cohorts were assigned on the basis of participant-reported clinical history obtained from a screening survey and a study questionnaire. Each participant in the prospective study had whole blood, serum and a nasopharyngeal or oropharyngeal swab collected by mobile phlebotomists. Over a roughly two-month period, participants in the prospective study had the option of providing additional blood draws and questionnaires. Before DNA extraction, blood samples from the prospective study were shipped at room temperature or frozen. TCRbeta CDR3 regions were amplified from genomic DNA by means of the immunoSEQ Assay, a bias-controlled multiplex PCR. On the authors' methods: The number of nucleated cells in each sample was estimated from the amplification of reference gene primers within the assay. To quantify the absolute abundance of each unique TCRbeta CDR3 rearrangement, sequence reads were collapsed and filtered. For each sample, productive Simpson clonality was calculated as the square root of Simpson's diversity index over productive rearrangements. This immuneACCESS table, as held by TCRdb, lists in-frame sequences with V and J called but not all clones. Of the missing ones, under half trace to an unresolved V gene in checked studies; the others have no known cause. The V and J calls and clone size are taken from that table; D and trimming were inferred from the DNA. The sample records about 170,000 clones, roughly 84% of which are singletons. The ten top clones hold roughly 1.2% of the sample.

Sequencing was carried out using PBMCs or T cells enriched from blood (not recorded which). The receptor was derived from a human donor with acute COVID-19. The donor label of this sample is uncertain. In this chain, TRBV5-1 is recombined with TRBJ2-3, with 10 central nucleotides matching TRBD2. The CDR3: CASSSGLASADTQYF. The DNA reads TGCGCCAGCAGCTCGGGACTAGCGTCCGCAGATACGCAGTATTTT. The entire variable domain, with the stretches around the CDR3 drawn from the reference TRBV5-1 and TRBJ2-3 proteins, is KAGVTQTPRYLIKTRGQQVTLSCSPISGHRSVSWYQQTPGQGLQFLFEYFSETQRNKGNFPGRFSGRQFSNSRSEMNVSTLELGDSALYLCASSSGLASADTQYFGPGTRLTVL.